What follows are 15 T cell receptor beta chains derived from one specimen sequenced in a study of T cells in Graves' hyperthyroidism and ophthalmopathy (dated by TCRdb to about 2019). The library was built by means of multiplex PCR. TCRdb shows the sequencer as Illumina HiSeq 2000. Amplification of TCR beta CDR3 regions was carried out from RNA transcripts. The TCR CDR3 was subjected to a first round of RT-PCR using the HTBI primer set and the Qiagen OneStep RT-PCR kit. TCRdb reran the public reads through fastp at Q25 and MiXCR, keeping productive beta chains. Entries that share a CDR3 protein sequence are merged under the most common genes and DNA. For this sample the table gives some 500,000 distinct CDR3 sequences, of which around 14% were detected only once. 15% to 20% of the sample lies in the top ten. Sequencing was done on a sample of blood. The receptors were gathered from a woman between 18 and 29 years old with Graves' hyperthyroidism.

Notes on this clonotype: A much more abundant neighbour one base away suggests this may be a read error. Since the CDR3 does not end with the conserved phenylalanine or tryptophan, this likely comes from a read error. The rearrangement links TRBV19 to TRBJ2-2, with D unclear. Trimming stripped 1 base from V and 8 bases from J, with 8 bases between. Germline CDR1 is LNHDA and CDR2 is SQIVND (reference sequence). The CDR3 consists of 13 residues. The chain's CDR3 is CASSIALSGELFL. The CDR3, as DNA: TGTGCCAGTAGTATAGCCCTTTCGGGGGAGCTGTTTCTT.

This chain uses TRBV10-3 with TRBJ1-4, with 7 bases aligning to TRBD1. The CDR3 extends over 15 amino acids. CDR1 is ENHRY, CDR2 SYGVKD, per germline. J was trimmed by 5 bases and V by 2 bases; bases with no gene match: 5. The DNA of the CDR3 is TGTGCCATCAGTGAGGCCGAGACAGGGAATGAAAAACTGTTTTTT. It specifies CAISEAETGNEKLFF.

This clonotype was counted many times. The chain employs TRBV5-1 and TRBJ2-3; D unclear. This CDR3 comprises 16 residues. The germline CDR1 and CDR2 sequences are SGHRS and YFSETQ. The V and J ends lost 0 bases and 0 bases respectively, with 11 bases between them. In DNA, the CDR3 is TGCGCCAGCAGCTTGGACGGCTCTTCTAGCACAGATACGCAGTATTTT. This encodes CASSLDGSSSTDTQYF.

This clonotype was picked up one time. The DNA for the CDR3 is TGCAGTGCTAGGACCTCCGGACAGGGGGCAAACTATGGCTACACCTTC. The encoded protein is CSARTSGQGANYGYTF. V gene TRBV20-1 combines with J gene TRBJ1-2; TRBD1 matches 11 bases. Trimming at V came to 3 bases and at J to 2 bases, leaving 8 bases not matched to a gene. CDR3 size: 16 residues. CDR1 DFQATT and CDR2 SNEGSKA come from the germline V gene (reference sequence).

Ten or more counts support this clonotype. This chain links TRBV30 with TRBJ1-2; D possibly corresponds to TRBD1 (5 bases). Deletions cut 2 bases from V and 5 bases from J, with 9 bases between. The CDR3 length is 12 residues. Germline assignment: CDR1 GTSNPN and CDR2 SVGIG (reference sequence). CDR3 loop: CAWSRGGYGYTF. DNA for the CDR3: TGTGCCTGGAGTCGGGGGGGATATGGCTACACCTTC. Full variable domain (outside the CDR3, taken from reference TRBV30 and TRBJ1-2): SQTIHQWPATLVQPVGSPLSLECTVEGTSNPNLYWYRQAAGRGLQLLFYSVGIGQISSEVPQNLSASRPQDRQFILSSKKLLLSDSGFYLCAWSRGGYGYTFGSGTRLTVV.

The sample holds many counts of this clonotype. The chain is built from TRBV7-2 and TRBJ2-3; no firm D call. V lost 3 bases to trimming and J lost 1 base, with 14 bases between them. Germline CDR1 and CDR2: SGHTA and FQGNSA. This CDR3 has 16 amino acids. The CDR3 region has the DNA TGTGCCAGCAGCTTTACCCTTGCGGCTGGCACAGATACGCAGTATTTT. Protein: CASSFTLAAGTDTQYF.

This clonotype was seen more than once but under ten times. J is TRBJ2-7 and V is TRBV19, with 10 bases aligning to TRBD2. The germline gives CDR1 LNHDA, CDR2 SQIVND (reference sequence). The CDR3 length is 16 residues. The ends lost 0 bases at V and 3 bases at J; junction bases unmatched: 5. The CDR3 sequence is CASSIDHEREGYEQYF. The CDR3 coding sequence is TGTGCCAGTAGTATAGATCATGAGCGGGAGGGCTACGAGCAGTACTTC.

This clonotype has at least ten counts. In DNA, the CDR3 is TGCAGTGCGAAGGACAGGGGTGGCTATGGCTACACCTTC. It encodes CSAKDRGGYGYTF. The V call is TRBV20-1, the J call TRBJ1-2; 9 bases are a match to TRBD1. The trim removed 6 bases at V and 4 bases at J, leaving 6 bases unmatched. CDR3 length: 13 residues. Germline CDR1 DFQATT, CDR2 SNEGSKA (reference sequence).

This clonotype was recorded at least ten times. Here the CDR3 reads CSSQREGHGDTQYF. The CDR3 nucleotides are TGCAGCAGCCAGCGGGAGGGCCATGGTGATACGCAGTATTTT. The V and J genes are TRBV29-1 and TRBJ2-3, with 10 nucleotides matching TRBD2. This CDR3 comprises 14 residues. V lost 8 bases and J lost 6; bases outside the gene matches: 11. Germline values: CDR1 SQVTM, CDR2 ANQGSEA.

This clonotype has ten or more counts. The chain employs TRBV5-1 and TRBJ2-2; tentatively, D is TRBD2 (6 bases). The germline CDR1 and CDR2 sequences are SGHRS and YFSETQ. The V gene lost 2 bases and the J gene lost 2 bases, with 7 bases spanning the gap. There are 14 residues in the CDR3. CDR3: CASSFSGNTGELFF. DNA for the CDR3: TGCGCCAGCAGCTTTAGCGGAAACACCGGGGAGCTGTTTTTT.

The V gene is TRBV10-2, the J gene TRBJ1-1; D is uncertain. Germline CDR1 WSHSY, CDR2 SAAADI. The CDR3 sequence is 13 residues long. Deletions cut 0 bases from V and 5 bases from J, with 7 bases between. The CDR3 spells CASSESTGTEAFF. CDR3 sequence (DNA): TGCGCCAGCAGTGAGTCGACGGGGACTGAAGCTTTCTTT.

This clonotype was counted ten times or more. The rearrangement links TRBV7-9 to TRBJ1-4, with TRBD1 matching over 8 bases. The CDR3 contains 15 residues. V was clipped by 2 bases and J by 7 bases; unmatched bases: 6. CDR1 is SEHNR and CDR2 is FQNEAQ in the germline V gene (reference sequence). CDR3 in DNA: TGTGCCAGCAGCTTACGTGGACAGGGTGGTGAAAAACTGTTTTTT. Amino acids: CASSLRGQGGEKLFF.

This clonotype appeared many times. This chain links TRBV4-1 with TRBJ2-5, with 7 nucleotides matching TRBD2. This CDR3 has 17 amino acids. Germline assignment: CDR1 MGHRA and CDR2 YSYEKL. V lost 1 base to trimming and J lost 5 bases; unmatched junction nucleotides: 13. The CDR3 DNA follows: TGCGCCAGCAGCCAAGTTCATGGGGCGGGAGACGGGGAGACCCAGTACTTC. Amino acid sequence: CASSQVHGAGDGETQYF.

This chain connects TRBV6-1 to TRBJ2-2; either TRBD1 or TRBD2 may fit D (5 bases each). Trimming took off 5 bases at V and 0 bases at J, with 19 bases between the two ends. Germline V lookup: CDR1 MNHNS, CDR2 SASEGT. The CDR3 runs to 18 residues. The CDR3 here is CASSLLGVQLANTGELFF. DNA of the CDR3: TGTGCCAGCAGTCTCCTGGGGGTCCAACTCGCGAACACCGGGGAGCTGTTTTTT.

This clonotype has at least ten counts. The V call is TRBV5-1, the J call TRBJ2-1; 13 bases map to TRBD2. Germline loops: CDR1 SGHRS, CDR2 YFSETQ. The V and J ends lost 3 bases and 1 base, in that order; junction bases with no gene match: 7. This CDR3 has 18 residues. The CDR3 protein is CASSSLAGGPGSYNEQFF. The CDR3 DNA reads TGCGCCAGCAGCTCACTAGCGGGAGGGCCCGGGTCCTACAATGAGCAGTTCTTC.